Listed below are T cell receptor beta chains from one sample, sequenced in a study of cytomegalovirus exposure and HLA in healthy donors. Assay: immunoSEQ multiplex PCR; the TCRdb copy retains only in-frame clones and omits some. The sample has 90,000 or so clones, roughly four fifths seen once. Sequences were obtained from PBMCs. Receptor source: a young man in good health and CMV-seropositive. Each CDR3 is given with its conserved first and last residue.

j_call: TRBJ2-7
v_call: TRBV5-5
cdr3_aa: CASSWGPGTGGYEQYF

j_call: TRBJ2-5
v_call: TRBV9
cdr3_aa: CASSGRGGQGRLETQYF

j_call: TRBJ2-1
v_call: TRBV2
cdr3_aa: CATPSSGGGEQFF

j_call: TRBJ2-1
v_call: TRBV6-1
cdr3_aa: CASMPGLAGFNEQFF

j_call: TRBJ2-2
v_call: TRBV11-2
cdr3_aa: CASSLVQFANTGELFF

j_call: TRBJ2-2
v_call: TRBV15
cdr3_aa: CATSAGVTSNTGELFF

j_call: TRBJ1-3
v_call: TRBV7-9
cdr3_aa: CASSMGRVIPGNTIYF

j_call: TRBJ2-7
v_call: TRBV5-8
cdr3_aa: CASSSPGLAGYEQYF

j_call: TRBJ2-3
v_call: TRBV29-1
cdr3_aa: CSVRQGKGTDTQYF

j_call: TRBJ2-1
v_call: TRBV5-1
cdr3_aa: CASSRFRDNNEQFF

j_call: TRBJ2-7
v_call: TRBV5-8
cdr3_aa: CASSRRIATTYEQYF

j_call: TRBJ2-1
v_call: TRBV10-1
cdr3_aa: CASSDGQHNEQFF

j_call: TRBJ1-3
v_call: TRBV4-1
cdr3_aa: CASSQDRDTFSGNTIYF

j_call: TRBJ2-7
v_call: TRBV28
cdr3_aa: CASSLYGRGEQYF

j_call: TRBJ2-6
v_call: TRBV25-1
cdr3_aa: CASRDNSGANVLTF

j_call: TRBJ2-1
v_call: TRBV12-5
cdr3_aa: CASGQGLAGEGSEQFF

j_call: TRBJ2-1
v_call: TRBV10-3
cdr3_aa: CAISDRYDNEQFF

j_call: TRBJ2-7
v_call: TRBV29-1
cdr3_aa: CSVVQVDEQYF

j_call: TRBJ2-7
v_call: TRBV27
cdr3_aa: CASSLLYGTGGDEQYF

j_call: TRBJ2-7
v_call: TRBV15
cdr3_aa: CATSDSTSATYEQYF

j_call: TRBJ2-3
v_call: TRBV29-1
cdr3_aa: CSVPSGTGTAQYF

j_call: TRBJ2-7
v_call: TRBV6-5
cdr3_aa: CASSYNIGWERAEQYF